One and the same sample provided the 25 T cell receptor beta chains below, sequenced in a study of vaccination and CD4 T cells after COVID-19. These TCRs' antigens remain unknown. Treatment meaning: approximately 9-day PBMC culture with coronavirus spike peptide pools or control peptides (ViraFEST assay). Researchers used the Oncomine TCR Beta short-read assay to sequence DNA from cultured CD4+ T cells. Each CDR3 protein gets one entry after TCRdb re-called the PCR reads with MiXCR. The table has some 20,000 distinct CDR3 sequences, over 40% seen once. Material: CD4+ T cells from blood, cultured in vitro, obtained after SARS-CoV-2 vaccination. These receptors were collected from a human donor who had recovered from COVID-19.

This clonotype was observed a few times. This rearrangement joins TRBV7-2 to TRBJ1-2; D perhaps matches TRBD1 (6 bases). This CDR3 comprises 13 residues. The germline V and J ends were trimmed by 6 bases and 8 bases, with 16 bases remaining between them. The germline V gene has CDR1 SGHTA and CDR2 FQGNSA. The CDR3 DNA reads as TGTGCCAGCAGTCCCCAACAGGGCTTCGGCTACACCTTC. It yields the protein CASSPQQGFGYTF. Variable domain in full (rest from reference TRBV7-2 and TRBJ1-2): GAGVSQSPSNKVTEKGKDVELRCDPISGHTALYWYRQSLGQGLEFLIYFQGNSAPDKSGLPSDRFSAERTGGSVSTLTIQRTQQEDSAVYLCASSPQQGFGYTFGSGTRLTVV.

This chain joins TRBV7-9 and TRBJ1-2; 9 bases map to TRBD1. CDR1 and CDR2 from the germline V gene are SEHNR and FQNEAQ (reference sequence). The CDR3 is 14 amino acids. The V segment lost 4 bases and the J segment 6 bases; nucleotides outside the gene matches: 6. CDR3 DNA sequence: TGTGCCAGCAGCTACACCGACAGGGGGGATGGCTACACCTTC. Translating gives CASSYTDRGDGYTF.

The chain combines TRBV11-1 with TRBJ2-2; tentative D call: TRBD2 (8 bases). From germline, CDR1 is SGHAT and CDR2 FQDESV (reference sequence). This CDR3 is built from 16 residues. V was shortened by 4 bases and J by 0 bases, with 12 bases between the two germline ends. This chain's CDR3 is CASSSGGTANTGELFF. The CDR3 DNA is TGTGCCAGCAGCTCGGGGGGGACAGCGAACACCGGGGAGCTGTTTTTT.

The chain carries TRBV20-1 and TRBJ2-5; 7 bases fit TRBD1. The trim removed 6 bases at V and 4 bases at J, leaving 8 bases unmatched. The CDR3 contains 13 residues. Germline CDR1 reads DFQATT; CDR2 reads SNEGSKA (reference sequence). The CDR3 DNA follows: TGCAGTGCCGGAAGGGGACAGATAGAGACCCAGTACTTC. Translation gives CSAGRGQIETQYF.

V gene TRBV20-1 combines with J gene TRBJ2-7, with 9 bases aligning to TRBD2. The trim removed 8 bases at V and 4 bases at J, leaving 9 bases unmatched. The CDR3 loop spans 13 amino acids. Germline V gene sequence: CDR1 DFQATT, CDR2 SNEGSKA (reference sequence). The DNA of the CDR3 is TGCAGTTCCCTCCGGGCGGGGGGGTACGAGCAGTACTTC. Its translation: CSSLRAGGYEQYF.

V gene TRBV25-1 combines with J gene TRBJ1-2; 8 nucleotides line up with TRBD1. V shed 4 bases, J shed 8 bases, and the junction held 9 bases outside the gene matches. Germline CDR1 is MGHDK and CDR2 is SYGVNS. The CDR3 is 14 amino acids. CDR3 nucleotide sequence: TGTGCCAGCAGTGCCGGACAGGGTAGGATGGGCTACACCTTC. Translating it yields CASSAGQGRMGYTF.

This chain links TRBV6-1 with TRBJ2-5, with TRBD2 matching 8 bases. This CDR3 is built from 15 residues. V dropped 3 bases and J dropped 7; count of bases not matched to a gene: 10. CDR1 is MNHNS, CDR2 SASEGT, per germline. The CDR3 bases are TGTGCCAGCAGTGAGGCAAAACGGGGGGGCCGGACCCAGTACTTC. This encodes CASSEAKRGGRTQYF.

The CDR3 nucleotides are TGCAGTGCTAGACCTAGCTCCTACGAGCAGTACTTC. This codes for CSARPSSYEQYF. The V call is TRBV20-1, the J call TRBJ2-7; D is uncertain. The CDR3 sequence is 12 residues long. V was shortened by 2 bases and J by 0 bases, with 5 bases between the two germline ends. Germline V gene data show CDR1 as DFQATT and CDR2 as SNEGSKA (reference sequence).

The chain couples TRBV6-1 to TRBJ1-1; D is perhaps TRBD1 (5 bases). V was trimmed by 4 bases and J by 6 bases, leaving 15 bases between them. CDR1 and CDR2 (germline): MNHNS, SASEGT. CDR3 length equals 14 residues. The CDR3 here is CASSAGTDFSEAFF. CDR3 in DNA: TGTGCCAGCAGTGCAGGGACGGACTTTTCTGAAGCTTTCTTT.

The rearrangement uses TRBV7-9 and TRBJ1-1; the match to TRBD1 covers 8 bases. The CDR3 totals 15 residues. The V and J ends lost 5 bases and 1 base, in that order; junction bases with no gene match: 6. The germline V gene has CDR1 SEHNR and CDR2 FQNEAQ (reference sequence). As DNA, the CDR3 is TGTGCCAGCAGCCTTCAGGGGGCCGGGAACACTGAAGCTTTCTTT. Translated: CASSLQGAGNTEAFF.

The rearrangement links TRBV10-3 to TRBJ2-7, with TRBD2 as a possible D gene (5 bases). The CDR3 is made up of 14 amino acids. V was clipped by 3 bases and J by 7 bases, with 16 bases between them. Germline V lookup: CDR1 ENHRY, CDR2 SYGVKD. CDR3 sequence (DNA): TGTGCCATCAGTGATAGGAAGTCTCGAGGGGAGCAGTACTTC. It translates to CAISDRKSRGEQYF.

The J gene is TRBJ2-7, the V gene TRBV28; no reliable D call. Trimming took off 7 bases at V and 3 bases at J, with 4 bases between the two ends. The CDR3 length is 10 residues. Germline loops: CDR1 MDHEN, CDR2 SYDVKM. CDR3 bases: TGTGCCAGCACCCACTACGAGCAGTACTTC. This codes for CASTHYEQYF.

The J gene is TRBJ1-2, the V gene TRBV6-5; D is uncertain. The CDR3 is made up of 13 amino acids. Trimming removed 2 bases from V and 7 bases from J, with 11 bases in between. Germline values: CDR1 MNHEY, CDR2 SVGAGI. The CDR3 here is CASSYARDAGYTF. CDR3 sequence (DNA): TGTGCCAGCAGTTACGCCCGGGATGCTGGCTACACCTTC.

This sequence joins TRBV10-3 and TRBJ2-7; 8 nucleotides line up with TRBD2. The CDR3 loop spans 14 amino acids. V shed 10 bases, J shed 2 bases, and the junction held 10 bases outside the gene matches. CDR1 and CDR2 (germline): ENHRY, SYGVKD. The CDR3 DNA reads TGTGCCACCGCGACTAGCGATTTAACCTACGAGCAGTACTTC. Residues: CATATSDLTYEQYF.

J is TRBJ1-2 and V is TRBV7-2; D not resolved. Germline CDR1 is SGHTA and CDR2 is FQGNSA. The CDR3 is 15 residues long. V was trimmed by 3 bases and J by 1 base, leaving 12 bases between them. Here the CDR3 reads CASSFIRAHNYGYTF. The CDR3 region has the DNA TGTGCCAGCAGCTTTATCCGGGCCCATAACTATGGCTACACCTTC.

The genes are TRBV5-1 and TRBJ2-5; D might be TRBD1 or TRBD2, each matching 7 bases. This CDR3 has 15 residues. V gave up 4 bases and J gave up 2 bases, with 15 bases separating them. CDR1 is SGHRS, CDR2 YFSETQ, per germline. The CDR3 protein is CASSQRGDRQETQYF. The CDR3 coding sequence is TGCGCCAGCAGCCAACGGGGGGACAGACAAGAGACCCAGTACTTC.

This clonotype was seen a few times. J is TRBJ2-5 and V is TRBV6-1; tentative D call: TRBD2 (5 bases). The CDR3 runs 14 residues. V lost 1 base to trimming and J lost 9 bases, with 15 bases between them. CDR1 is MNHNS, CDR2 SASEGT, per germline. CDR3 coding DNA: TGTGCCAGCAGTGAAGACTGGAACACGAGGGCCCAGTACTTC. Its translation is CASSEDWNTRAQYF.

The gene calls are TRBV15 and TRBJ2-6; D perhaps matches TRBD1 (5 bases). Looked up from germline, CDR1 is LNHNV and CDR2 is YYDKDF (reference sequence). The CDR3 totals 20 residues. V was cut by 5 bases and J by 1 base, with 24 bases left in between. CDR3 sequence (DNA): TGTGCCACCAGCGGACACATAGGGGCCGGGTCCCTTTCTGGGGCCAACGTCCTGACTTTC. Translated: CATSGHIGAGSLSGANVLTF.

This chain joins TRBV25-1 and TRBJ2-1; D assignment may be TRBD1 or TRBD2 (5 bases each). The CDR3 contains 15 residues. V was cut by 4 bases and J by 0 bases, with 10 bases left in between. CDR1 and CDR2 (germline): MGHDK, SYGVNS. The DNA of the CDR3 is TGTGCCAGCAGTGGGGGACGGAGCTCCTACAATGAGCAGTTCTTC. Translated, it gives CASSGGRSSYNEQFF.

The CDR3 coding sequence is TGCGCCAGCAGCTTGGGTGGCACAGGGCATGAGACCCAGTACTTC. Its protein product is CASSLGGTGHETQYF. The chain joins TRBV5-1 to TRBJ2-5; D may be TRBD1 (6 bases). The CDR3 consists of 15 residues. V was shortened by 0 bases and J by 5 bases, with 14 bases between the two germline ends. Germline V CDR1 and CDR2: SGHRS, YFSETQ.

The chain recombines TRBV11-2 with TRBJ2-7, with TRBD2 matching over 8 bases. The germline V gene has CDR1 SGHAT and CDR2 FQNNGV. Germline trimming cut 1 base from V and 7 bases from J; bases unmatched to any gene: 6. The CDR3 is made up of 14 amino acids. The CDR3 sequence is CASSLASGGVEQYF. CDR3 nucleotides: TGTGCCAGCAGCTTAGCCAGCGGGGGCGTGGAGCAGTACTTC. The complete variable domain, with remaining parts taken from reference TRBV11-2 and TRBJ2-7, reads EAGVAQSPRYKIIEKRQSVAFWCNPISGHATLYWYQQILGQGPKLLIQFQNNGVVDDSQLPKDRFSAERLKGVDSTLKIQPAKLEDSAVYLCASSLASGGVEQYFGPGTRLTVT.

This chain joins TRBV29-1 and TRBJ1-1, with a possible D match to TRBD1 (6 bases). The germline CDR1 and CDR2 sequences are SQVTM and ANQGSEA. With 2 bases removed from V and 8 bases from J, the gap between germline ends came to 15 bases. The CDR3 has 13 residues. The DNA of the CDR3 is TGCAGCGTTGAATCCGGGGGCGCGACCGAAGCTTTCTTT. Its protein product is CSVESGGATEAFF.

This clonotype was counted a few times. The chain couples TRBV27 to TRBJ1-1; D is uncertain. This CDR3 spans 14 amino acids. Trimming removed 3 bases from V and 1 base from J, with 9 bases in between. In germline, CDR1 is MNHEY, CDR2 SMNVEV (reference sequence). The DNA of the CDR3 is TGTGCCAGCAGTTTCCAGACGGGGAACACTGAAGCTTTCTTT. This encodes CASSFQTGNTEAFF.

The chain couples TRBV19 to TRBJ1-1; 7 positions agree with TRBD1. Trimming at V came to 3 bases and at J to 2 bases, leaving 12 bases not matched to a gene. CDR3 length: 17 amino acids. Per the germline V gene, CDR1 is LNHDA and CDR2 is SQIVND (reference sequence). CDR3 in amino acids: CASSIPTGNPPNTEAFF. The CDR3 DNA reads TGTGCCAGTAGTATCCCGACAGGGAATCCACCTAACACTGAAGCTTTCTTT.

This clonotype has a handful of counts. The gene calls are TRBV5-4 and TRBJ1-1, with unresolved D. CDR3 length: 14 amino acids. Germline-derived CDR1 and CDR2 are SGHNT and YYREEE (reference sequence). The V end was cut by 4 bases, the J end by 0 bases, with 10 bases between. CDR3 nucleotide sequence: TGTGCCAGCAGCCCCCTCGCGGTGAACACTGAAGCTTTCTTT. This sequence encodes CASSPLAVNTEAFF.